The entry below describes one T cell receptor beta chain. Its antigen is not identified. One end of the junction varies from germline; a read error may be responsible. These data originate in a study of T cells in Graves' hyperthyroidism and ophthalmopathy. Study-wide results and caveats: Within blood appeared most thyroid clonotypes that had expanded above 0.001. Prediction of ophthalmopathy progression came a median 6.5 months pre-onset.

Newly diagnosed hyperthyroidism patients aged 18 to 65 years had disease lasting under 2 months. PBMCs were derived from 7.5 to 10 ml fresh peripheral blood. Amplified TCR beta CDR3 regions came from RNA transcripts. First-round RT-PCR targeting the TCR CDR3 was performed with the HTBI primer set. TCRdb analysed the multiplex PCR reads with MiXCR anew, one entry per CDR3 protein. The data hold approximately 510,000 distinct CDR3 sequences, with around 21% observed a single time. This CDR3 spans 14 amino acids. The chain uses TRBV12-3 or TRBV12-4 and TRBJ2-7, with D hard to call. The clonotype comes from a man between 18 and 29 years old with Graves' hyperthyroidism. Material for sequencing was blood. In DNA form, the CDR3 reads TGTGCCAGCAGTCCCCAGATAGACAACTACGATCAGTACTTC. Its protein is CASSPQIDNYDQYF.